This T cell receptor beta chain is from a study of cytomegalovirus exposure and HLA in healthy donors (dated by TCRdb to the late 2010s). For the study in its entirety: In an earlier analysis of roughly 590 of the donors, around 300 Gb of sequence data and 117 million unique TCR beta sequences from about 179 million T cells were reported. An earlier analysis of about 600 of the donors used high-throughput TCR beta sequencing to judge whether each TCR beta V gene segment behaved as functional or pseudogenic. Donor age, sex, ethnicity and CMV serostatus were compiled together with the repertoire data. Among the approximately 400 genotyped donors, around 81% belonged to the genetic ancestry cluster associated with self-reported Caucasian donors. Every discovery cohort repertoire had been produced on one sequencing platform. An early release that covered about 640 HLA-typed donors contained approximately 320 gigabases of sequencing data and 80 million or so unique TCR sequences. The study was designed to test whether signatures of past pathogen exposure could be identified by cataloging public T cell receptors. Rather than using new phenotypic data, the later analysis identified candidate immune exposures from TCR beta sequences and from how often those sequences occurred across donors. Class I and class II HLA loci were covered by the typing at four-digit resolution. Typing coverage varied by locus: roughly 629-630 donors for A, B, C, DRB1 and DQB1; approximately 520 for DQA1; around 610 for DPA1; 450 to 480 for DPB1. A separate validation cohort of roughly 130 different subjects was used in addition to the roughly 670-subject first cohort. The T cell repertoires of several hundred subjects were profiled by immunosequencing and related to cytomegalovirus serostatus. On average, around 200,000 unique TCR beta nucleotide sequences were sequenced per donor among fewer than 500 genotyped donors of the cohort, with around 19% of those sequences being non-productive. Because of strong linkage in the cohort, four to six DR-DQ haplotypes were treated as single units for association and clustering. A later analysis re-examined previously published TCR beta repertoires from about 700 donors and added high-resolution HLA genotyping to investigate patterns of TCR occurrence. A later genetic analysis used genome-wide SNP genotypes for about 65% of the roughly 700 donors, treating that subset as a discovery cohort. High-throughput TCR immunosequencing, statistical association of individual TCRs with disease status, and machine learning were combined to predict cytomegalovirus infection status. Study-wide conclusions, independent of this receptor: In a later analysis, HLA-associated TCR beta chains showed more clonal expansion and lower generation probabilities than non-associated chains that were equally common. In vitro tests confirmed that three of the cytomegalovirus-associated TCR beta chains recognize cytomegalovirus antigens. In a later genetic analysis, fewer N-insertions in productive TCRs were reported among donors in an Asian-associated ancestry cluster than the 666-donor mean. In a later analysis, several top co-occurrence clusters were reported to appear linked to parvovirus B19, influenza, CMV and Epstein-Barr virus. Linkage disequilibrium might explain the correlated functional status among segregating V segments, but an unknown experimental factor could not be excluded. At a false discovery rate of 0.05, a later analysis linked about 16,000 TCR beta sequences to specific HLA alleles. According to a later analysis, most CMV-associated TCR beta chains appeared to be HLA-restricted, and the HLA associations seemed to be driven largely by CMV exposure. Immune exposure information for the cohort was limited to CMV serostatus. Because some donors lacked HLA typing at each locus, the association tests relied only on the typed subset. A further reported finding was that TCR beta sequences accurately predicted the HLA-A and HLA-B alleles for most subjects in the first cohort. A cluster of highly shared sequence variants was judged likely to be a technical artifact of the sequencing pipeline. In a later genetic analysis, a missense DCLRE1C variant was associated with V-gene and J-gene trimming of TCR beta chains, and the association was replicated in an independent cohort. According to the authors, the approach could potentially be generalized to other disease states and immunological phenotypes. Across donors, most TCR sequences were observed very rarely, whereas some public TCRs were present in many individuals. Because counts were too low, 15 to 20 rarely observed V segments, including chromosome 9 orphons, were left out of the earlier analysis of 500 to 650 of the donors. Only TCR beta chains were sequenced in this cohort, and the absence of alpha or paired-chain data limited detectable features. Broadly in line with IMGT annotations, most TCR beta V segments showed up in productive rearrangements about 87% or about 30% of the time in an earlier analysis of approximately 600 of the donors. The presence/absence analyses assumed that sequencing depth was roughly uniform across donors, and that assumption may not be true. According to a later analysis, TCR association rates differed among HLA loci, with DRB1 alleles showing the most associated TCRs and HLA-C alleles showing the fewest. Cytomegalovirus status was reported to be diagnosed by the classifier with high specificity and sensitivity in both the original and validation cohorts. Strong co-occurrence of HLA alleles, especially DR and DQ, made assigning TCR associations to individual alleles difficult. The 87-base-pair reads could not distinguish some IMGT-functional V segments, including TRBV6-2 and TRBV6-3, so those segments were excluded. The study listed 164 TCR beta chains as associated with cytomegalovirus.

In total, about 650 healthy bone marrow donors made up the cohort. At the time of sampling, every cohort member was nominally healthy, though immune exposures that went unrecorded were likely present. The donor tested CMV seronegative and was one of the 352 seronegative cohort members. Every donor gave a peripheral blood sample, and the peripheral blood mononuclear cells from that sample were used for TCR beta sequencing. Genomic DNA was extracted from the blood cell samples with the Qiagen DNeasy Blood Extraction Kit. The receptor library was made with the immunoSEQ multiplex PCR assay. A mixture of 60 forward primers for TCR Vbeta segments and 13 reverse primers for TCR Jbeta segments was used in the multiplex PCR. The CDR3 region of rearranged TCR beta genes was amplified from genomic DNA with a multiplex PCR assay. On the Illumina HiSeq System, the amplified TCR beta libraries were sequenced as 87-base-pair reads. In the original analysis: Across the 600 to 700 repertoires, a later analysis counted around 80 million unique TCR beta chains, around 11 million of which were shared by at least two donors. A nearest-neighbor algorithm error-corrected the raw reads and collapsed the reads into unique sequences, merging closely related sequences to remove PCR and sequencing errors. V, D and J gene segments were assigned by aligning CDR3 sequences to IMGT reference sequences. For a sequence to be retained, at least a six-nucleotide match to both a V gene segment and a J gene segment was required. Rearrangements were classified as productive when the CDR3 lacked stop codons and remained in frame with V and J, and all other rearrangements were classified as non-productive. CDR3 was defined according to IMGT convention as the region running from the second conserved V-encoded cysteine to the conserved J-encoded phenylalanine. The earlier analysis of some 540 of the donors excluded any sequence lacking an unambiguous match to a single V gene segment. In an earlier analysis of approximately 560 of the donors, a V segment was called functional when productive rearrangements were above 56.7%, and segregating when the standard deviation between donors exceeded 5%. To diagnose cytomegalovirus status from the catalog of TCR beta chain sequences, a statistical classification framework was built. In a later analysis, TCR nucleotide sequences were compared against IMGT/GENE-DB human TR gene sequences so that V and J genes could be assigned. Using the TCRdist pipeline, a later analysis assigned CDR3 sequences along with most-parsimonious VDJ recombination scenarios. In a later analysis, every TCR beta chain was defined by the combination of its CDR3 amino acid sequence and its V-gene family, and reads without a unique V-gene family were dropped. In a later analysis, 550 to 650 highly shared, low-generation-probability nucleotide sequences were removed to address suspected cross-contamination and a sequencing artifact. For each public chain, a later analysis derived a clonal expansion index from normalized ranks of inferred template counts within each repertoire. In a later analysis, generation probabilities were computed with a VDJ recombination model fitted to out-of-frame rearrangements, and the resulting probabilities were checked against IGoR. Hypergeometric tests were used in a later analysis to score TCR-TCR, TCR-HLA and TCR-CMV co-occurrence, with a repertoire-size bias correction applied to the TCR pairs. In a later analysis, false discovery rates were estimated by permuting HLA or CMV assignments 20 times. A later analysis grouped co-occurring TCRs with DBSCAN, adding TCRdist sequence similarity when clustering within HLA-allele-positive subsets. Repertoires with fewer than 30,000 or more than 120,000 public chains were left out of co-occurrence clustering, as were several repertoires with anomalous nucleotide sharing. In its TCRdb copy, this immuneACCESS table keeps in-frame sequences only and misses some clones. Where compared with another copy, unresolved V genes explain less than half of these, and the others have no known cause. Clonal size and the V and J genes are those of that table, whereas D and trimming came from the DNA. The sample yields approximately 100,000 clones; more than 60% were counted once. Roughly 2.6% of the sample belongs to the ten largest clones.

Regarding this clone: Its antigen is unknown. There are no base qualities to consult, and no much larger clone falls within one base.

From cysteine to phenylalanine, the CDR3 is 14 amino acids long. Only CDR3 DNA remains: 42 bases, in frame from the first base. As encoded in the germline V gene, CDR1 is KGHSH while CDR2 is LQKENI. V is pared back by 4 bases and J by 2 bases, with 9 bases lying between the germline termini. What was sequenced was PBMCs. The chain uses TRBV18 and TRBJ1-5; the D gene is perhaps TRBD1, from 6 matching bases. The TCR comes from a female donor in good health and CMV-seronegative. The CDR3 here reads CASSLQGGNQPQHF. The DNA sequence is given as TGTGCCAGCTCACTACAGGGTGGCAATCAGCCCCAGCATTTT. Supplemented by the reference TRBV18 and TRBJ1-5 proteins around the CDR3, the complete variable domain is NAGVMQNPRHLVRRRGQEARLRCSPMKGHSHVYWYRQLPEEGLKFMVYLQKENIIDESGMPKERFSAEFPKEGPSILRIQQVVRGDSAAYFCASSLQGGNQPQHFGDGTRLSIL.